Listed below are T cell receptor beta chains from one sample, sequenced in a study of CD4 and CD8 cells across lung adenocarcinoma regions. TCRdb re-derived calls from the PCR reads in MiXCR, one entry per CDR3 protein. The table lists 25,000 to 30,000 distinct CDR3 sequences, about half of them singletons. Sequencing was performed on CD8+ T cells from the center of a lung tumor. Receptors were obtained from a male donor with lung adenocarcinoma. The CD4 and CD8 labels of this study may be unreliable. Both conserved end residues are part of each CDR3. D genes are given only for firm matches. Clone sizes are given selectively: once, few, many, or a class where the clone is expanded.

clone_size: -
j_call: TRBJ2-5
d_call: -
v_call: TRBV10-2
cdr3_nt: TGCGCGGGGCGCGTGTTCTGTGACAAAGAGATCCAGTACTTC
cdr3_aa: CAGRVFCDKEIQYF

clone_size: -
j_call: TRBJ2-5
d_call: TRBD2
v_call: TRBV27
cdr3_nt: TGTGCCAGCAGCCTGCGGGGGGGGCGTGCCAAAGAGATCCAGTACTTC
cdr3_aa: CASSLRGGRAKEIQYF

clone_size: -
j_call: TRBJ2-3
d_call: TRBD1
v_call: TRBV6-1
cdr3_nt: TGCTCCGGCAGGGGGACCACGAATATGCAGTACTTT
cdr3_aa: CSGRGTTNMQYF

clone_size: many
j_call: TRBJ2-1
d_call: TRBD2
v_call: TRBV27
cdr3_nt: TGTGCCAGCAGGAAGGCCGGCCTAGCGGGACGCAATGAGCAGTTCTTC
cdr3_aa: CASRKAGLAGRNEQFF

clone_size: few
j_call: TRBJ2-3
d_call: TRBD2
v_call: TRBV4-1
cdr3_nt: TGCGCCAGCAGCCAAGACCGGGAGGCAGGGCTGGATACGCAGTATTTT
cdr3_aa: CASSQDREAGLDTQYF

clone_size: few
j_call: TRBJ2-4
d_call: -
v_call: TRBV27
cdr3_nt: TGTGCCAGCAGTCCCCTGGCGGGCAAAAACACGCAGTATTTC
cdr3_aa: CASSPLAGKNTQYF

clone_size: few
j_call: TRBJ2-1
d_call: -
v_call: TRBV6-4
cdr3_nt: TGTGCCAGCAGTGACGGTGACTCGGGGGTCTACAATGAGCAGTTCTTC
cdr3_aa: CASSDGDSGVYNEQFF

clone_size: few
j_call: TRBJ2-7
d_call: -
v_call: TRBV5-8
cdr3_nt: TGTGCCAGCAGTACTCTCGACGGCTACGAGCAGTACTTC
cdr3_aa: CASSTLDGYEQYF

clone_size: many
j_call: TRBJ2-3
d_call: TRBD2
v_call: TRBV27
cdr3_nt: TGTGCCAGCAGTTTAAGGGGTCTAGGACTAGCGGGGCTCACAGATACGCAGTATTTT
cdr3_aa: CASSLRGLGLAGLTDTQYF

clone_size: few
j_call: TRBJ2-4
d_call: -
v_call: TRBV6-1
cdr3_nt: TGTGCCAGCAGTGACGCGGGGCCGGGAGCCAAAAACACGCAGTACTTC
cdr3_aa: CASSDAGPGAKNTQYF

clone_size: -
j_call: TRBJ2-2
d_call: TRBD2
v_call: TRBV10-3
cdr3_nt: TGTGCCATCAGCGGTCCAGCGGGAACCGGGGAGCTGTTTTTT
cdr3_aa: CAISGPAGTGELFF

clone_size: -
j_call: TRBJ2-2
d_call: TRBD2
v_call: TRBV6-1
cdr3_nt: TGTGCCAGCAGGCGACTAGCGGGGGGGCTGGGCACCGGGGAGCTGTTTTTT
cdr3_aa: CASRRLAGGLGTGELFF